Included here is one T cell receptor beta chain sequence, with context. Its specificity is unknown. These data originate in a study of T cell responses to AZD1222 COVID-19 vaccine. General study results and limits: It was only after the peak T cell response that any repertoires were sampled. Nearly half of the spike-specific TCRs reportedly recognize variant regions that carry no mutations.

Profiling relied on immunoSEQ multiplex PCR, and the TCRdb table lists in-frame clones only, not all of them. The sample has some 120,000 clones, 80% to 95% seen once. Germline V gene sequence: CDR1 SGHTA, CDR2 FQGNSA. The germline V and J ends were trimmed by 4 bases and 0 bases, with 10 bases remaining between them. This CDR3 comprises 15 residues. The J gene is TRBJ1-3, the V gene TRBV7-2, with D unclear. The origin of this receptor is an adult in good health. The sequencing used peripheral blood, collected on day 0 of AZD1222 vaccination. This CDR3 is CASSSRVFSGNTIYF. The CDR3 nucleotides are TGTGCCAGCAGCTCACGGGTCTTCTCTGGAAACACCATATATTTT. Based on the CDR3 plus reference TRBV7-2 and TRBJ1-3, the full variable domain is GAGVSQSPSNKVTEKGKDVELRCDPISGHTALYWYRQSLGQGLEFLIYFQGNSAPDKSGLPSDRFSAERTGGSVSTLTIQRTQQEDSAVYLCASSSRVFSGNTIYFGEGSWLTVV.